Presented here are 31 T cell receptor beta chains from one specimen sequenced in a study of blood T cell repertoires in COVID-19. The protocol was immunoSEQ multiplex PCR, while the TCRdb copy is restricted to in-frame clones and leaves out a portion. The table shows about 160,000 clones, with over 70% occurring only once. Sequenced: peripheral blood. The receptors here all came from a woman at least 80 years old with active or convalescent COVID-19.

CDR3 DNA: TGCGCCAGCAGACCTCCTGGACAGGATTATGGCTACACCTTC. Its translation is CASRPPGQDYGYTF. The chain recombines TRBV5-1 with TRBJ1-2; 7 nucleotides align to TRBD1. The CDR3 extends over 14 amino acids. The germline gives CDR1 SGHRS, CDR2 YFSETQ. Germline trimming cut 5 bases from V and 5 bases from J; bases unmatched to any gene: 9.

This chain joins TRBV7-2 and TRBJ2-7, with 11 bases lining up with TRBD1. V was pared by 3 bases and J by 4 bases, with 5 bases of the junction left unmatched. CDR1 SGHTA and CDR2 FQGNSA come from the germline V gene. CDR3 length: 15 residues. The CDR3 here is CASSLAGTGGYEQYF. The CDR3 DNA follows: TGTGCCAGCAGCTTGGCCGGGACAGGGGGGTACGAGCAGTACTTC.

Here the CDR3 DNA reads TGTGCCAGCAGCTTGGAAGGGGGTAATAATTCACCCCTCCACTTT. The encoded protein is CASSLEGGNNSPLHF. V gene TRBV5-4 combines with J gene TRBJ1-6, with TRBD1 as a possible D gene (6 bases). Germline V lookup: CDR1 SGHNT, CDR2 YYREEE (reference sequence). This CDR3 comprises 15 residues. V lost 0 bases, J lost 5 bases, and 9 bases lay in between.

V gene TRBV6-2 or TRBV6-3 combines with J gene TRBJ1-5, with 7 nucleotides matching TRBD1. The CDR3 has 15 residues. The germline gives CDR1 MNHEY, CDR2 SVGEGT. The trim removed 5 bases at V and 0 bases at J, leaving 4 bases unmatched. The CDR3 is CASSRQGFSNQPQHF. In DNA, the CDR3 is TGTGCCAGCAGTCGACAGGGTTTTAGCAATCAGCCCCAGCATTTT.

This clone was found a few times. The J gene is TRBJ1-2, the V gene TRBV5-1; the match to TRBD1 covers 7 bases. Germline CDR1 is SGHRS and CDR2 is YFSETQ. After removal of 4 bases from V and 5 bases from J, the junction contained 8 bases not matched to a gene. The CDR3 extends over 14 amino acids. DNA of the CDR3: TGCGCCAGCAGCCCCTTGGGACAGACGTATGGCTACACCTTC. Translating it yields CASSPLGQTYGYTF.

Concerning this clone: Sequence at one end of the junction differs from germline and may be a read error. The chain has TRBV3-1 (or the pseudogene TRBV3-2) and TRBJ1-2; no firm D call. The germline V gene encodes CDR1 LGHDT and CDR2 YNNKEL (reference sequence). This CDR3 contains 14 residues. The CDR3, as DNA: TGTGCCAGCAGCCAAGATTTAGGCGGTTCCCCTTTGGCCTTC. Translating it yields CASSQDLGGSPLAF.

The chain employs TRBV14 and TRBJ2-2; D unclear. The CDR3 has 16 amino acids. Germline V gene lookup returns CDR1 SGHDN and CDR2 FVKESK. The V end was cut by 4 bases, the J end by 7 bases, with 19 bases between. The CDR3 DNA reads TGTGCCAGCAGCCCCTCGGAGACCCTCATCGGCGGGGAGCTGTTTTTT. Its translation is CASSPSETLIGGELFF.

This sequence joins TRBV11-3 and TRBJ1-1; D uncertain. Germline-derived CDR1 and CDR2 are SGHNT and YENEEA. V lost 4 bases to trimming and J lost 1 base, with 7 bases between them. The CDR3 spans 13 residues. CDR3 DNA sequence: TGTGCCAGCAGCTCCTATCAGAACACTGAAGCTTTCTTT. It codes for CASSSYQNTEAFF. Filled out from reference TRBV11-3 and TRBJ1-1, the complete variable domain reads EAGVVQSPRYKIIEKKQPVAFWCNPISGHNTLYWYLQNLGQGPELLIRYENEEAVDDSQLPKDRFSAERLKGVDSTLKIQPAELGDSAVYLCASSSYQNTEAFFGQGTRLTVV.

The rearrangement uses TRBV6-2 or TRBV6-3 and TRBJ2-7; TRBD2 might be the D (5 bases). The CDR3 has 14 amino acids. CDR1 MNHEY and CDR2 SVGEGT come from the germline V gene. V was shortened by 5 bases and J by 0 bases, with 11 bases between the two germline ends. CDR3 amino acids: CASSRTASSYEQYF. The DNA of the CDR3 is TGTGCCAGCAGTCGGACTGCTAGCTCCTACGAGCAGTACTTC.

The chain is built from TRBV18 and TRBJ1-1; maybe TRBD1 (5 bases). The CDR3 totals 16 residues. Trimming took off 3 bases at V and 4 bases at J, with 18 bases between the two ends. Germline V gene sequence: CDR1 KGHSH, CDR2 LQKENI. CDR3 sequence: CASSPRAARVGTEAFF. The CDR3 coding sequence is TGTGCCAGCTCACCCCGGGCGGCCAGGGTAGGCACTGAAGCTTTCTTT. Full variable domain (outside the CDR3, taken from reference TRBV18 and TRBJ1-1): NAGVMQNPRHLVRRRGQEARLRCSPMKGHSHVYWYRQLPEEGLKFMVYLQKENIIDESGMPKERFSAEFPKEGPSILRIQQVVRGDSAAYFCASSPRAARVGTEAFFGQGTRLTVV.

The chain has TRBV6-5 and TRBJ2-7; D possibly corresponds to TRBD2 (6 bases). The germline V gene has CDR1 MNHEY and CDR2 SVGAGI. Trimming cost V 4 bases and J 2 bases, with 9 bases left between them. There are 13 residues in the CDR3. This CDR3 is CASSSGGTYEQYF. The CDR3 DNA sequence: TGTGCCAGCAGTTCCGGGGGTACCTACGAGCAGTACTTC.

CDR3 sequence: CASSPAGQVNSPLHF. The DNA of the CDR3 is TGTGCCAGCAGCCCCGCTGGACAGGTTAATTCACCCCTCCACTTT. The chain employs TRBV7-9 and TRBJ1-6, with 7 bases that match TRBD1. Germline V lookup: CDR1 SEHNR, CDR2 FQNEAQ (reference sequence). V was pared by 5 bases and J by 6 bases, with 7 bases of the junction left unmatched. There are 15 residues in the CDR3.

The rearrangement uses TRBV21-1 and TRBJ2-4; the D segment call TRBD1 is taken from the table without a DNA check. TRBV21-1 is assigned pseudogene status. CDR3 size: 14 residues. CDR3 DNA: TGTGCCAGCAGCAAGAAGGGGGACAGGGGGATCCAGTACTTC. Its translation is CASSKKGDRGIQYF.

This clone was counted a single time. V is TRBV6-5 and J is TRBJ2-1; 10 bases map to TRBD1. Germline values: CDR1 MNHEY, CDR2 SVGAGI. The CDR3 runs 15 residues. The J segment lost 6 bases and the V segment lost 7 bases, leaving 9 bases of the junction unmatched. This chain's CDR3 is CASTLGTGALNEQFF. The CDR3 DNA reads as TGTGCCAGCACTCTTGGGACAGGGGCCCTCAATGAGCAGTTCTTC.

The chain employs TRBV5-1 and TRBJ1-3; TRBD1 might be the D (6 bases). The CDR3 is made up of 15 amino acids. Trimming stripped 0 bases from V and 1 base from J, with 8 bases between. CDR1 is SGHRS, CDR2 YFSETQ, per germline. The CDR3 DNA reads as TGCGCCAGCAGCTTGGGACAGGCTTCTGGAAACACCATATATTTT. This encodes CASSLGQASGNTIYF.

In DNA form, the CDR3 reads TGTGCCAGCAGCCTAACCGTTACCGGGGAGCTGTTTTTT. Translated, it gives CASSLTVTGELFF. The chain combines TRBV7-9 with TRBJ2-2; D unclear. The CDR3 totals 13 residues. Trimming removed 5 bases from V and 5 bases from J, with 9 bases in between. Germline V gene sequence: CDR1 SEHNR, CDR2 FQNEAQ (reference sequence).

V gene TRBV7-9 combines with J gene TRBJ1-2; 9 nucleotides align to TRBD1. The CDR3 extends over 14 amino acids. After removal of 4 bases from V and 4 bases from J, the junction contained 4 bases not matched to a gene. Germline lookup yields CDR1 SEHNR and CDR2 FQNEAQ (reference sequence). CDR3 protein: CASSSQGAGYGYTF. In nucleotides, the CDR3 is TGTGCCAGCAGCTCACAGGGGGCTGGCTATGGCTACACCTTC.

The rearrangement uses TRBV6-2 or TRBV6-3 and TRBJ1-5; possible D gene TRBD1, 5 bases. Trimming took 0 bases from V and 4 from J, leaving 19 bases between them. Germline CDR1 and CDR2: MNHEY and SVGEGT. The CDR3 length is 18 residues. DNA for the CDR3: TGTGCCAGCAGTTACTCCTTAAACAAAAGACAGCTAAATCAGCCCCAGCATTTT. It yields the protein CASSYSLNKRQLNQPQHF.

The CDR3 loop is CASSTRTGDQPQHF. The CDR3 coding sequence is TGTGCCAGCAGTACCCGGACAGGCGACCAGCCCCAGCATTTT. The rearrangement uses TRBV6-6 and TRBJ1-5; 7 bases align to TRBD1. CDR3 length equals 14 residues. With V trimmed by 5 bases and J by 7 bases, 8 bases remained unmatched. Germline values: CDR1 MNHNY, CDR2 SVGAGI (reference sequence).

The chain recombines TRBV27 with TRBJ1-1; no clear D. The length of the CDR3 is 14 residues. In germline, CDR1 is MNHEY, CDR2 SMNVEV (reference sequence). V lost 6 bases and J lost 7, with 18 bases in between. The CDR3 loop is CASRQIDREYEAFF. CDR3 sequence (DNA): TGTGCCAGCAGACAAATTGACCGGGAGTATGAAGCTTTCTTT.

This chain links TRBV14 with TRBJ1-2; D possibly corresponds to TRBD1 (6 bases). The V and J ends lost 2 bases and 4 bases respectively, with 14 bases between them. Germline-derived CDR1 and CDR2 are SGHDN and FVKESK. This CDR3 has 15 amino acids. The CDR3 is CASSQLTGKGYGYTF. The CDR3 nucleotides are TGTGCCAGCAGCCAACTTACAGGGAAAGGCTATGGCTACACCTTC.

The rearrangement uses TRBV6-2 or TRBV6-3 and TRBJ1-1; the D is unclear. V gave up 5 bases and J gave up 1 base, with 8 bases separating them. Germline V lookup: CDR1 MNHEY, CDR2 SVGEGT. This CDR3 region has 13 residues. CDR3 loop: CASSLQENTEAFF. In DNA, the CDR3 is TGTGCCAGCAGTCTTCAGGAGAACACTGAAGCTTTCTTT.

The CDR3 DNA sequence: TGTGCCAGCAGTCACCGAACCGGGAATGAGCAGTTCTTC. Translating gives CASSHRTGNEQFF. The V gene is TRBV13, the J gene TRBJ2-1; no clear D gene. V lost 6 bases to trimming and J lost 7 bases, with 13 bases between them. This CDR3 region has 13 residues. Germline V CDR1 and CDR2: PRHDT, FYEKMQ (reference sequence).

This clone appeared a few times. The V call is TRBV14, the J call TRBJ1-2; D is unresolved. Trimming removed 5 bases from V and 4 bases from J, with 14 bases in between. Germline values: CDR1 SGHDN, CDR2 FVKESK. The CDR3 loop spans 14 amino acids. The CDR3, as DNA: TGTGCCAGCAGCGAGGGTGTCGCAGGCTATGGCTACACCTTC. Amino acid sequence: CASSEGVAGYGYTF.

The chain recombines TRBV4-1 with TRBJ1-2; tentatively, D is TRBD1 (5 bases). This CDR3 contains 15 residues. Trimming removed 0 bases at V and 4 bases at J, with 12 bases between. Germline loops: CDR1 MGHRA, CDR2 YSYEKL. The CDR3 protein is CASSQEGAGLYGYTF. The CDR3 coding sequence is TGCGCCAGCAGCCAAGAAGGGGCAGGGCTCTATGGCTACACCTTC.

This rearrangement joins TRBV4-1 to TRBJ2-3; the D gene is possibly TRBD2 (5 bases). Trimming shortened V by 0 bases and J by 6 bases, and 16 bases separated the two germline ends. The germline V gene has CDR1 MGHRA and CDR2 YSYEKL. The CDR3 covers 16 residues. The CDR3 DNA is TGCGCCAGCAGCCAAGAACCGGGGTCCGAGGATGATACGCAGTATTTT. Translated, it gives CASSQEPGSEDDTQYF.

V is TRBV7-2 and J is TRBJ1-3; D is uncertain. CDR1 is SGHTA, CDR2 FQGNSA, per germline. The germline V and J ends were trimmed by 2 bases and 0 bases, with 8 bases remaining between them. The CDR3 sequence is 15 residues long. CDR3 sequence (DNA): TGTGCCAGCAGCTTAAACAGACCCTCTGGAAACACCATATATTTT. Translated: CASSLNRPSGNTIYF.

This chain connects TRBV9 to TRBJ1-2, with 12 bases aligning to TRBD1. From germline, CDR1 is SGDLS and CDR2 YYNGEE. V shed 4 bases and J 7 bases; nucleotides not matched to a gene: 5. The CDR3 loop spans 14 amino acids. The CDR3 sequence: CASSTGQGAGGYTF. The DNA of the CDR3 is TGTGCCAGCAGCACGGGACAGGGGGCCGGTGGCTACACCTTC.

The genes are TRBV29-1 and TRBJ2-1; 16 bases line up with TRBD2. This CDR3 spans 14 amino acids. The germline gives CDR1 SQVTM, CDR2 ANQGSEA. The V segment lost 8 bases and the J segment 6 bases; nucleotides outside the gene matches: 4. The CDR3 loop is CSTGLAGGLNEQFF. Here the CDR3 DNA reads TGCAGCACGGGACTAGCGGGGGGGCTCAATGAGCAGTTCTTC.

The rearrangement joins TRBV9 to TRBJ2-2; 7 nucleotides agree with TRBD2. This CDR3 has 15 residues. CDR1 and CDR2 (germline): SGDLS, YYNGEE. V shed 6 bases and J 2 bases; nucleotides not matched to a gene: 7. The CDR3 DNA reads as TGTGCCAGCACCCTCGGGGGGACTAACACCGGGGAGCTGTTTTTT. Translation gives CASTLGGTNTGELFF.

In its sample, this clone was seen once. This chain uses TRBV25-1 with TRBJ2-2; D call uncertain. Germline assignment: CDR1 MGHDK and CDR2 SYGVNS. The CDR3 contains 13 residues. Deletions cut 2 bases from V and 9 bases from J, with 10 bases between. CDR3 sequence reads: CASSEGPPRELFF. The CDR3 DNA is TGTGCCAGCAGTGAAGGGCCCCCGAGGGAGCTGTTTTTT.